This T cell receptor (beta chain) was profiled in a study of blood T cell repertoires in COVID-19. TCRdb's table, derived via immunoSEQ multiplex PCR, lists solely in-frame clones and lacks some. The table includes roughly 250,000 clones, 82% detected once. The germline V gene encodes CDR1 LNHNV and CDR2 YYDKDF (reference sequence). Unmatched junction bases numbered 9, after V lost 0 bases and J lost 7 bases. The length of the CDR3 is 16 residues. This clonotype originated in a woman aged 60-75 years with active or convalescent COVID-19. The specimen was peripheral blood. The chain recombines TRBV15 with TRBJ2-7; 10 nucleotides match TRBD1. The CDR3 sequence: CATSRDSGTGAGEQYF. CDR3 DNA: TGTGCCACCAGCAGAGACTCCGGGACAGGGGCGGGGGAGCAGTACTTC.